This entry concerns a single TCR beta chain. What it binds is not known. The sample comes from a study of T cells in localized non-small cell lung cancer. Study results and limitations: Median detection of top 100 tumor clones in adjacent lung was around 57 clones.

CDR3 length: 13 amino acids. The V gene's germline CDR1 is MNHEY and CDR2 SVGAGI. The germline V and J ends were trimmed by 4 bases and 6 bases, with 13 bases remaining between them. Generated by immunoSEQ multiplex PCR, the TCRdb table keeps only in-frame clones and is missing some. The data hold around 20,000 clones, with approximately 91% observed a single time. The specimen was peripheral blood, collected before any cancer treatment. The chain combines TRBV6-5 with TRBJ2-7, with unresolved D. This receptor was taken from a woman aged 35 to 70 with stage I lung adenocarcinoma. The CDR3 DNA sequence: TGTGCCAGCAGTTGGGTCCTAGGGTTCGAGCAGTACTTC. As protein: CASSWVLGFEQYF.